This TCR beta chain is drawn from a study of T cells and Merkel cell carcinoma outcomes. CDR1 is SGDLS and CDR2 is YYNGEE in the germline V gene. V shed 3 bases, J shed 0 bases, and the junction held 5 bases outside the gene matches. There are 15 residues in the CDR3. The assay was immunoSEQ multiplex PCR, and TCRdb's table has in-frame clones only and misses some. The sample shows about 6,500 clones, about 90% of them seen only once. This clone was seen a handful of times. Antigen unknown. Points from the study as a whole: Repertoire plus T-cell density reportedly predicted Merkel cell carcinoma outcomes.

This sequence joins TRBV9 and TRBJ1-1; 7 positions match TRBD1. The source material was tumor tissue from Merkel cell carcinoma. The TCR was taken from a human donor with Merkel cell carcinoma. CDR3 region: CASSARGGMNTEAFF. The CDR3 region has the DNA TGTGCCAGCAGCGCCAGGGGGGGTATGAACACTGAAGCTTTCTTT.